This TCR beta chain was identified in a study of resident and recirculating memory T cells in vitiligo. The wider study: Shave-biopsy epidermis from lesional and nonlesional skin was sequenced alongside PBMCs.

Whole-study results and caveats: TCR sequences were not conserved across biopsy sites or patients. No single dominant TCR clone appeared; lesion clonality varied.

Sequencing used immunoSEQ multiplex PCR; TCRdb keeps in-frame clones, though not all of them. The sample gives around 76,000 clones, just over 90% of which show up once; around 4.9% is in the top ten. A word on this clone: Its antigen is unknown.

This CDR3 comprises 12 residues. Per germline, CDR1 SQVTM and CDR2 ANQGSEA. The V gene lost 6 bases and the J gene lost 4 bases, with 10 bases spanning the gap. The chain carries TRBV29-1 and TRBJ1-5; tentatively, D is TRBD1 (6 bases). The sample taken for sequencing was blood. The sequence was collected from a male donor with vitiligo. The CDR3 loop is CSVVTGNQPQHF. As DNA, the CDR3 is TGCAGCGTGGTGACAGGAAATCAGCCCCAGCATTTT.